This TCR beta chain emerged from a study of blood T cell repertoires in COVID-19. Background on the study: Acute and convalescent COVID-19 samples came from the United States, Italy and Spain. PBMCs, B-cell-depleted T cells, or T cells provided the cDNA or gDNA that made up the material.

The germline gives CDR1 LGHDT, CDR2 YNNKEL (reference sequence). This CDR3 has 15 residues. The junction had 8 bases not matched to a gene; V was cut back by 4 bases and J by 5 bases. Libraries were prepared by immunoSEQ multiplex PCR; TCRdb keeps only in-frame clonotypes and omits some of them. Found here are around 250,000 clones, roughly 85% of them singletons; the top ten hold around 2%. Sequencing was carried out using PBMCs or T cells enriched from blood (not recorded which). This receptor was obtained from a woman between 45 and 60 years old who had recovered from COVID-19. J is TRBJ2-1 and V is TRBV3-1 (or the pseudogene TRBV3-2); the match to TRBD2 covers 7 bases. CDR3 sequence reads: CASSPLKRGNNEQFF. CDR3 bases: TGTGCCAGCAGCCCCCTCAAGCGGGGAAACAATGAGCAGTTCTTC.